The source of this T cell receptor beta chain is a study of CD8 T cells in Susac syndrome. TCR beta sequencing was performed on blood CD8+ and CD4+ T cells. The multiple sclerosis controls consisted of treatment-naive patients with relapsing-remitting disease, either stable or active. CDR3 length: 16 residues. CDR1 and CDR2 (germline): SGDLS, YYNGEE. V lost 0 bases to trimming and J lost 2 bases, with 12 bases between them. Random hexamers served to reverse transcribe roughly 0.5 to 1 ug RNA. TCR beta CDR3 was amplified by immunoSEQ multiplex PCR. This amplification extended across 54 Vbeta and 13 Jbeta segments. TCRdb called the immunoSEQ multiplex PCR reads again in MiXCR, with one record for every CDR3 protein. The table records around 170,000 distinct CDR3 sequences, 95% of them present only once.

Material: CD8+ T cells from PBMCs. The rearrangement joins TRBV9 to TRBJ1-3; the D gene is possibly TRBD1 (6 bases). This sequence originates from a human donor with multiple sclerosis. In nucleotides, the CDR3 is TGTGCCAGCAGCGTAGTTGCGGACAGCGCTGGAAACACCATATATTTT. It translates to CASSVVADSAGNTIYF. The whole variable domain, remainder taken from reference TRBV9 and TRBJ1-3, is DSGVTQTPKHLITATGQRVTLRCSPRSGDLSVYWYQQSLDQGLQFLIQYYNGEERAKGNILERFSAQQFPDLHSELNLSSLELGDSALYFCASSVVADSAGNTIYFGEGSWLTVV.